This entry concerns a single T cell receptor (beta chain). This specimen comes from a study of blood T cell repertoires in COVID-19. V was clipped by 0 bases and J by 0 bases, with 12 bases between them. Per the germline V gene, CDR1 is SGHRS and CDR2 is YFSETQ. The CDR3 runs 16 residues. TCRdb's table, derived via immunoSEQ multiplex PCR, lists solely in-frame clones and lacks some. This table holds around 310,000 clones, around 89% found once. Input material: peripheral blood. This sequence joins TRBV5-1 and TRBJ1-1; unclear D gene. This clonotype was sampled from a woman in her 40s with COVID-19, enrolled during active disease. CDR3 coding DNA: TGCGCCAGCAGCTTGGGGGTGACAAGAATGAACACTGAAGCTTTCTTT. Its protein is CASSLGVTRMNTEAFF.